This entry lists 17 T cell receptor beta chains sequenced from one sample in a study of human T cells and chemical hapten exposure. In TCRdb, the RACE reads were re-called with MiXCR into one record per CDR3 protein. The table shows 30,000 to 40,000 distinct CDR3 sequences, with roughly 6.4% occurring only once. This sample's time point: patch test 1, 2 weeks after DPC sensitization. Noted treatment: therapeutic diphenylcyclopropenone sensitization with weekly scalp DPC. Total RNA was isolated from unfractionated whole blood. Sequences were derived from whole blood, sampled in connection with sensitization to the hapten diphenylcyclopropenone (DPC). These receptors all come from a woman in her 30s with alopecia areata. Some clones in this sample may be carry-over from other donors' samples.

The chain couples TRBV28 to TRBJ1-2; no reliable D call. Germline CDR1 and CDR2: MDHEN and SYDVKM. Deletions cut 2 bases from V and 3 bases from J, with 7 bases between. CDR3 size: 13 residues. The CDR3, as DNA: TGTGCCAGCAGTTTAGCGCCAGACTATGGCTACACCTTC. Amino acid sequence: CASSLAPDYGYTF.

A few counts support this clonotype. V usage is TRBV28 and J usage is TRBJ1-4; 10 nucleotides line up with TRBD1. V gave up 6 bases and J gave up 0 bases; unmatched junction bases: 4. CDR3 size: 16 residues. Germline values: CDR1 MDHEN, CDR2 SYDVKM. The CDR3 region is CASSGTGAATNEKLFF. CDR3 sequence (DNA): TGTGCCAGCAGCGGGACAGGGGCCGCAACTAATGAAAAACTGTTTTTT.

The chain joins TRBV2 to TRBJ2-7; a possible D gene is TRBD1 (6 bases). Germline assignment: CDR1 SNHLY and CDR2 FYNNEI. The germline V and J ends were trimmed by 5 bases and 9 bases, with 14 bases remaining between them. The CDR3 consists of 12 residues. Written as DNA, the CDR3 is TGTGCCAGCAGTTTCTTAGGACAGTGGCAGTACTTC. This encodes CASSFLGQWQYF.

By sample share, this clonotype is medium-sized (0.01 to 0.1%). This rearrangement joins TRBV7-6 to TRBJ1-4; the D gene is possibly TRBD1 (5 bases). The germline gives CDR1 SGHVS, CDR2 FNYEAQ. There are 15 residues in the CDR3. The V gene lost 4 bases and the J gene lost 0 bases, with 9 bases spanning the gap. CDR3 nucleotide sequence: TGTGCCAGCAGCTCAGGACAAGCAACTAATGAAAAACTGTTTTTT. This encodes CASSSGQATNEKLFF.

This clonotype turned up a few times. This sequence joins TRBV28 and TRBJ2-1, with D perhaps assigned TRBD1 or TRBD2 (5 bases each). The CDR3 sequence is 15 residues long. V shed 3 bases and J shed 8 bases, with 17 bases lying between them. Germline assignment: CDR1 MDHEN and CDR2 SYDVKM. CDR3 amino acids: CASSLPRVPGDEQFF. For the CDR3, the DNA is TGTGCCAGCAGTTTGCCCAGGGTGCCCGGGGATGAGCAGTTCTTC.

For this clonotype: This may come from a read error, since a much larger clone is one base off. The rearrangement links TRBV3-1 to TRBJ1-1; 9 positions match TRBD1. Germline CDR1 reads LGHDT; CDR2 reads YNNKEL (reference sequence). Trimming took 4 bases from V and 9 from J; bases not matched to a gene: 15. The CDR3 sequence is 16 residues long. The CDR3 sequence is CASSPGLRTGETKAFF. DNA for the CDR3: TGTGCCAGCAGCCCCGGGCTCAGGACAGGGGAAACTAAAGCTTTCTTT.

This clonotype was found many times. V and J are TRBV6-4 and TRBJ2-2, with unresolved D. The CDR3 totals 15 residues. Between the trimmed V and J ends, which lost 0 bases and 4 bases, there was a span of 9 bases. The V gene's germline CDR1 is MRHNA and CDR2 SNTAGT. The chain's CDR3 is CASSDSKSVTGELFF. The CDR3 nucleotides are TGTGCCAGCAGTGACTCGAAGTCAGTCACCGGGGAGCTGTTTTTT.

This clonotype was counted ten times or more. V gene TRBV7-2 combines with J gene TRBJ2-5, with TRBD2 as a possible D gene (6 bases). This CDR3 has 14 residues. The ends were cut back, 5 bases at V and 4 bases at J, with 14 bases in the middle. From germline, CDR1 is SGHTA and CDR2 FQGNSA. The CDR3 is CASSRTPGGETQYF. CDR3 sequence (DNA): TGTGCCAGCAGCCGTACACCCGGGGGAGAGACCCAGTACTTC.

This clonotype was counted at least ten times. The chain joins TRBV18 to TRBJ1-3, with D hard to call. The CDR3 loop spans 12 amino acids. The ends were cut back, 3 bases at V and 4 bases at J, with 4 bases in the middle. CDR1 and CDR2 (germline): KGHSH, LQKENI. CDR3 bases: TGTGCCAGCTCACCCGAGGGAAACACCATATATTTT. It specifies CASSPEGNTIYF. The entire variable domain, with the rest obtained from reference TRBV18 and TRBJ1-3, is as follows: NAGVMQNPRHLVRRRGQEARLRCSPMKGHSHVYWYRQLPEEGLKFMVYLQKENIIDESGMPKERFSAEFPKEGPSILRIQQVVRGDSAAYFCASSPEGNTIYFGEGSWLTVV.

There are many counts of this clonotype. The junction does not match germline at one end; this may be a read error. The CDR3 DNA reads TGCAGTGCTAGAGATCAGTCTCATACTGGAGGCTTGTTT. It codes for CSARDQSHTGGLF. The V gene is TRBV20-1, the J gene TRBJ1-1; no firm D call. In germline, CDR1 is DFQATT, CDR2 SNEGSKA (reference sequence). The CDR3 runs 13 residues.

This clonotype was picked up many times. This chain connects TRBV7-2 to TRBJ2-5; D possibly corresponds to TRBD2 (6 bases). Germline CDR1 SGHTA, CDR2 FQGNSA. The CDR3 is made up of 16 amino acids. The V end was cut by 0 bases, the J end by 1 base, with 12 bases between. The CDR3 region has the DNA TGTGCCAGCAGCTTAGCGCCTATCGGGGGCCAAGAGACCCAGTACTTC. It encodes CASSLAPIGGQETQYF.

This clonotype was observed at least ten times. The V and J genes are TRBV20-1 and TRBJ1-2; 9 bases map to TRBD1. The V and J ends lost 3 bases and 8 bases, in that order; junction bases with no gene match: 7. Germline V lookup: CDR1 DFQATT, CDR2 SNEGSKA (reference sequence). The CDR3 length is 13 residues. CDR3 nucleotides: TGCAGTGCTAGCAACTACGGACAGGGGGGCTACACCTTC. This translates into CSASNYGQGGYTF.

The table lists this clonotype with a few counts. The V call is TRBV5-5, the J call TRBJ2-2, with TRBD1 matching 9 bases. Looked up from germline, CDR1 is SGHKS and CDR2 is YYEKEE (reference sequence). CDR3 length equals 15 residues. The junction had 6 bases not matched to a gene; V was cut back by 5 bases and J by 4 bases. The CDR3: CASSPTGGLTGELFF. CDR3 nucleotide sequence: TGTGCCAGCAGTCCGACAGGGGGGCTCACCGGGGAGCTGTTTTTT.

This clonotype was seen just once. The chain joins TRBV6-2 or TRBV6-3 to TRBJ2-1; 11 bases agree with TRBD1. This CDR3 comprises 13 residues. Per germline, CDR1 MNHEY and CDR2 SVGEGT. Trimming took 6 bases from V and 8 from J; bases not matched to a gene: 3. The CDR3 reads CASRGQGVDEQFF. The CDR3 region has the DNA TGTGCCAGCAGGGGACAGGGGGTCGATGAGCAGTTCTTC.

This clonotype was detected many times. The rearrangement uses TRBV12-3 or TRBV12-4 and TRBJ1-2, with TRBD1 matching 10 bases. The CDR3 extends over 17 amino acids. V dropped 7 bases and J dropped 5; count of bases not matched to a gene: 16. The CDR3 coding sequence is TGTGCCAGCATGCGGGACAGGGGTTTTGTATTAGGGTATGGCTACACCTTC. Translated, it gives CASMRDRGFVLGYGYTF.

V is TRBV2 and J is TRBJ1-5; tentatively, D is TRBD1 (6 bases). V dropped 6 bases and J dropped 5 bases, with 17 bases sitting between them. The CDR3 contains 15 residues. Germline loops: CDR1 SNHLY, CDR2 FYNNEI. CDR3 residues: CASSPDRSSDQPQHF. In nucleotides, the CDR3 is TGTGCCAGCAGCCCCGACAGGAGTTCAGATCAGCCCCAGCATTTT.

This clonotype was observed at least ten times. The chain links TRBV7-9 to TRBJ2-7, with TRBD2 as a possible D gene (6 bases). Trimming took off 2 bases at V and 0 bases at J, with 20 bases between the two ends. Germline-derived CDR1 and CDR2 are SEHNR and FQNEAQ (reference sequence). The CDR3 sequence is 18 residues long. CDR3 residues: CASSLFRGQGLSSYEQYF. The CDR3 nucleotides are TGTGCCAGCAGCTTATTTCGCGGCCAGGGACTTAGCTCCTACGAGCAGTACTTC.